One sample yielded the 17 T cell receptor beta chains listed below, sequenced in a study of blood T cell repertoires in COVID-19. The method was immunoSEQ multiplex PCR; TCRdb's version includes in-frame clones alone and lacks a portion of them. The sample has 130,000 to 150,000 clones, approximately 80% seen once. The specimen was peripheral blood. Source of these receptors: a human donor in a cohort sampled during active COVID-19.

V usage is TRBV19 and J usage is TRBJ1-1, with D possibly matching TRBD1 (5 bases). The CDR3 is made up of 17 amino acids. Trimming left V 1 base short and J 1 base short, with 16 bases between. The germline V gene has CDR1 LNHDA and CDR2 SQIVND (reference sequence). The DNA for the CDR3 is TGTGCCAGTAGTATAGGTGGACGGGGGGACGGGAACACTGAAGCTTTCTTT. Translation: CASSIGGRGDGNTEAFF.

This clone turned up a few times. The rearrangement links TRBV6-5 to TRBJ1-3; D unresolved. Germline V gene data show CDR1 as MNHEY and CDR2 as SVGAGI. With 5 bases removed from V and 2 bases from J, the gap between germline ends came to 10 bases. The CDR3 is 14 residues long. CDR3 protein: CASSPRGTGNTIYF. The CDR3 DNA is TGTGCCAGCAGTCCAAGAGGGACTGGAAACACCATATATTTT.

In its sample, this clone was seen once. CDR3 sequence: CASSGGGGYYGYTF. CDR3 bases: TGTGCCAGCAGCGGGGGGGGAGGGTACTATGGCTACACCTTC. The V call is TRBV5-4, the J call TRBJ1-2, with D possibly TRBD1 on 5 matching bases. V lost 4 bases, J lost 3 bases, and 13 bases lay in between. Germline CDR1 and CDR2: SGHNT and YYREEE (reference sequence). The CDR3 length is 14 residues.

This chain connects TRBV9 to TRBJ1-4; 7 positions match TRBD1. V was clipped by 4 bases and J by 5 bases; unmatched bases: 11. Germline CDR1 and CDR2: SGDLS and YYNGEE. The CDR3 is 16 amino acids. CDR3 bases: TGTGCCAGCAGCTTTACCGCCGGGACAGTCAATGAAAAACTGTTTTTT. It translates to CASSFTAGTVNEKLFF.

This clone was observed a single time. The V and J genes are TRBV30 and TRBJ1-3; 8 bases agree with TRBD1. The CDR3 has 15 amino acids. Germline CDR1 GTSNPN, CDR2 SVGIG (reference sequence). V shed 3 bases, J shed 4 bases, and the junction held 8 bases outside the gene matches. CDR3 sequence (DNA): TGTGCCTGGAGCCGGACAGGGATGGAGGGAAACACCATATATTTT. It encodes CAWSRTGMEGNTIYF.

This clone was recorded once. The chain uses TRBV3-1 (or the pseudogene TRBV3-2) and TRBJ2-3; 7 nucleotides agree with TRBD2. This CDR3 has 12 amino acids. Per the germline V gene, CDR1 is LGHDT and CDR2 is YNNKEL (reference sequence). Losses at the gene ends were 2 bases for V and 9 bases for J; bases not matched to a gene: 2. This CDR3 reads CASSQPGGTQYF. CDR3 in DNA: TGTGCCAGCAGCCAACCCGGGGGGACGCAGTATTTT.

The J gene is TRBJ1-3, the V gene TRBV10-1; unclear D gene. This CDR3 region has 15 residues. Germline loops: CDR1 WNHNN, CDR2 SYGVQD (reference sequence). Trimming stripped 3 bases from V and 4 bases from J, with 13 bases between. The CDR3 DNA reads TGCGCCAGCAGTGAAGGTGGAGCGACGGGAAACACCATATATTTT. This sequence encodes CASSEGGATGNTIYF.

The chain recombines TRBV6-2 or TRBV6-3 with TRBJ2-7, with D possibly matching TRBD1 (5 bases). Per germline, CDR1 MNHEY and CDR2 SVGEGT. V gave up 2 bases and J gave up 4 bases, with 12 bases separating them. This CDR3 has 14 amino acids. The CDR3 bases are TGTGCCAGCAGTTACGGTGGGGCCCCTTACGAGCAGTACTTC. Translation: CASSYGGAPYEQYF.

The chain recombines TRBV7-2 with TRBJ1-5; 9 bases line up with TRBD1. V shed 5 bases, J shed 1 base, and the junction held 6 bases outside the gene matches. The CDR3 sequence is 16 residues long. The V gene's germline CDR1 is SGHTA and CDR2 FQGNSA. CDR3 in amino acids: CASSRTGVWSNQPQHF. In DNA, the CDR3 is TGTGCCAGCAGCCGGACAGGGGTTTGGAGCAATCAGCCCCAGCATTTT. The whole variable domain, remainder taken from reference TRBV7-2 and TRBJ1-5, is GAGVSQSPSNKVTEKGKDVELRCDPISGHTALYWYRQSLGQGLEFLIYFQGNSAPDKSGLPSDRFSAERTGGSVSTLTIQRTQQEDSAVYLCASSRTGVWSNQPQHFGDGTRLSIL.

The count of this clone is one. The CDR3 DNA reads as TGTGCCAGCAACCCCCAACAGGGGGGGACCCAGTACTTC. Protein product: CASNPQQGGTQYF. The chain links TRBV5-4 to TRBJ2-5; 8 bases are a match to TRBD1. J was trimmed by 7 bases and V by 6 bases; bases with no gene match: 8. The CDR3 consists of 13 residues. Germline-derived CDR1 and CDR2 are SGHNT and YYREEE (reference sequence).

The chain combines TRBV11-3 with TRBJ2-5, with D unresolved. The V and J ends lost 0 bases and 2 bases respectively, with 7 bases between them. The CDR3 has 14 amino acids. From germline, CDR1 is SGHNT and CDR2 YENEEA. The DNA of the CDR3 is TGTGCCAGCAGCTTAGATAGTATACAAGAGACCCAGTACTTC. It encodes CASSLDSIQETQYF.

The chain employs TRBV12-3 or TRBV12-4 and TRBJ1-5; TRBD1 is a possible D gene (6 bases). This CDR3 has 13 residues. Trimming shortened V by 8 bases and J by 6 bases, and 14 bases separated the two germline ends. As DNA, the CDR3 is TGTGCCAGCGAGAGGGGAGGGGGTCAGCCCCAGCATTTT. Translating gives CASERGGGQPQHF.

The gene calls are TRBV3-1 (or the pseudogene TRBV3-2) and TRBJ1-4; perhaps TRBD1 as D (6 bases). The germline CDR1 and CDR2 sequences are LGHDT and YNNKEL (reference sequence). The CDR3 loop spans 14 amino acids. The germline V and J ends were trimmed by 3 bases and 10 bases, with 15 bases remaining between them. The DNA of the CDR3 is TGTGCCAGCAGCCAGGGTACAGGGCATCTAAAACTGTTTTTT. Its protein is CASSQGTGHLKLFF.

The genes are TRBV7-3 and TRBJ2-7, with 9 bases that match TRBD1. The CDR3 extends over 15 amino acids. CDR1 and CDR2 from the germline V gene are SGHTA and FQGTGA. The J segment lost 4 bases and the V segment lost 3 bases, leaving 7 bases of the junction unmatched. The CDR3 coding sequence is TGTGCCAGCAGCTTTTCGGGACAGGGATCTTACGAGCAGTACTTC. Protein product: CASSFSGQGSYEQYF.

This chain connects TRBV12-3 or TRBV12-4 to TRBJ1-2, with 8 bases that match TRBD1. The V and J ends lost 5 bases and 8 bases, in that order; junction bases with no gene match: 7. The CDR3 sequence is 13 residues long. CDR3 sequence (DNA): TGTGCCAGCAGTCCGGACAGGGCCGGCGGCTACACCTTC. Translation gives CASSPDRAGGYTF.

The chain couples TRBV3-1 (or the pseudogene TRBV3-2) to TRBJ2-1; TRBD2 agrees at 9 bases. CDR3 length: 18 residues. V was clipped by 0 bases and J by 6 bases; unmatched bases: 12. Germline CDR1 reads LGHDT; CDR2 reads YNNKEL (reference sequence). The CDR3 coding sequence is TGTGCCAGCAGCCAAGAGACCTCGCGGGGGGGCCGGGGCAATGAGCAGTTCTTC. Its protein is CASSQETSRGGRGNEQFF.

The chain combines TRBV5-8 with TRBJ1-4; tentatively, D is TRBD1 (6 bases). This CDR3 comprises 14 residues. Trimming left V 3 bases short and J 8 bases short, with 14 bases between. Germline values: CDR1 SGHTS, CDR2 YDEGEE. The chain's CDR3 is CASSSRQVGEKLFF. In DNA, the CDR3 is TGTGCCAGCAGCTCCCGACAGGTGGGAGAAAAACTGTTTTTT.